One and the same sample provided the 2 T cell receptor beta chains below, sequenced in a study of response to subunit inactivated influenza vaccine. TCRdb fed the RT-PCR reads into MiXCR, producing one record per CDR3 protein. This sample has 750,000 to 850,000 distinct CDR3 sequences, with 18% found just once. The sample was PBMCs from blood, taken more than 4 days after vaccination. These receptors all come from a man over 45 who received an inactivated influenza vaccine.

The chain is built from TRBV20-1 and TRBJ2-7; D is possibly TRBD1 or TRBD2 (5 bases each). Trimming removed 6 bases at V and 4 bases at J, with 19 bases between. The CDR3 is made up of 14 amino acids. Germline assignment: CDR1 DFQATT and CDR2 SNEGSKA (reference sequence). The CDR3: CSAAPGTDLYEQYF. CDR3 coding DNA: TGCAGTGCAGCCCCCGGGACCGACCTTTACGAGCAGTACTTC.

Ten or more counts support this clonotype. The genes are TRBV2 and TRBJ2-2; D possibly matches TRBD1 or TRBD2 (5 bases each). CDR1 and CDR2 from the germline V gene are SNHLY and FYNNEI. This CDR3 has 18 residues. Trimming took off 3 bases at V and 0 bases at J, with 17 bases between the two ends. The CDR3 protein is CASSEGWGWSANTGELFF. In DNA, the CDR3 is TGTGCCAGCAGTGAGGGCTGGGGGTGGTCCGCGAACACCGGGGAGCTGTTTTTT.